The rows below give T cell receptor beta chains drawn from one sample of a study of cytomegalovirus exposure and HLA in healthy donors. Here immunoSEQ multiplex PCR was the method, and the copy in TCRdb shows in-frame clones only, minus some. Recorded for this sample: some 200,000 clones. The sequenced material came from PBMCs. All receptors derive from a man aged 25-40 years in good health and CMV-seronegative. Both conserved end residues are part of each CDR3. Each record gives: J gene, CDR3 length, V gene, D gene, CDR3 protein, CDR3 DNA. A D gene is named only where the DNA matches it firmly.

J gene: TRBJ2-1
CDR3 length: 16
V gene: TRBV4-1
D gene: TRBD2
CDR3 protein: CASSQAASGRYNEQFF
CDR3 DNA: TGCGCCAGCAGCCAGGCCGCTAGCGGGAGGTACAATGAGCAGTTCTTC

J gene: TRBJ1-1
CDR3 length: 11
V gene: TRBV2
D gene: NA
CDR3 protein: CASSPTEEAFF
CDR3 DNA: TGTGCCAGCAGTCCCACGGAGGAAGCTTTCTTT

J gene: TRBJ2-2
CDR3 length: 14
V gene: TRBV5-8
D gene: NA
CDR3 protein: CASSLEYRSGELFF
CDR3 DNA: TGTGCCAGCAGCTTGGAGTACAGGAGCGGGGAGCTGTTTTTT

J gene: TRBJ2-1
CDR3 length: 14
V gene: TRBV9
D gene: NA
CDR3 protein: CASTRAGSSNEQFF
CDR3 DNA: TGTGCCAGCACTCGAGCCGGGAGCTCAAATGAGCAGTTCTTC

J gene: TRBJ2-1
CDR3 length: 16
V gene: TRBV19
D gene: NA
CDR3 protein: CASSIIGGSSYNEQFF
CDR3 DNA: TGTGCCAGTAGTATAATCGGCGGTAGCTCCTACAATGAGCAGTTCTTC

J gene: TRBJ1-1
CDR3 length: 16
V gene: TRBV4-1
D gene: NA
CDR3 protein: CASSQADRGVNTEAFF
CDR3 DNA: TGCGCCAGCAGCCAAGCGGACAGAGGAGTAAACACTGAAGCTTTCTTT

J gene: TRBJ2-2
CDR3 length: 16
V gene: TRBV29-1
D gene: NA
CDR3 protein: CSVEDNLGGGTGELFF
CDR3 DNA: TGCAGCGTTGAAGATAACCTGGGAGGCGGCACCGGGGAGCTGTTTTTT

J gene: TRBJ2-1
CDR3 length: 11
V gene: TRBV30
D gene: NA
CDR3 protein: CAWSTGSKQFF
CDR3 DNA: TGTGCCTGGAGCACCGGGAGCAAGCAGTTCTTC

J gene: TRBJ1-3
CDR3 length: 13
V gene: TRBV4-3
D gene: NA
CDR3 protein: CASSQDSGNTIYF
CDR3 DNA: TGCGCCAGCAGCCAAGATTCAGGAAACACCATATATTTT

J gene: TRBJ1-2
CDR3 length: 14
V gene: TRBV6-1
D gene: TRBD1
CDR3 protein: CASSEFQGAAGYTF
CDR3 DNA: TGTGCCAGCAGTGAATTTCAGGGGGCCGCTGGCTACACCTTC

J gene: TRBJ1-2
CDR3 length: 15
V gene: TRBV28
D gene: TRBD1
CDR3 protein: CASSSPGQGIGGYTF
CDR3 DNA: TGTGCCAGCAGTTCTCCGGGACAGGGGATAGGGGGCTACACCTTC

J gene: TRBJ2-5
CDR3 length: 17
V gene: TRBV7-8
D gene: TRBD1
CDR3 protein: CASNSFGDSLRQETQYF
CDR3 DNA: TGTGCCAGCAACTCTTTCGGGGACAGCCTCCGCCAAGAGACCCAGTACTTC

J gene: TRBJ2-7
CDR3 length: 15
V gene: TRBV7-2
D gene: TRBD1
CDR3 protein: CASRSPGQGVYEQYF
CDR3 DNA: TGTGCCAGCAGGTCACCGGGACAGGGAGTATACGAGCAGTACTTC

J gene: TRBJ1-5
CDR3 length: 18
V gene: TRBV11-3
D gene: TRBD1
CDR3 protein: CASPTVGMKGRGHQPQHF
CDR3 DNA: TGTGCCAGCCCTACCGTGGGGATGAAAGGCAGGGGGCATCAGCCCCAGCATTTT

J gene: TRBJ2-7
CDR3 length: 14
V gene: TRBV15
D gene: TRBD2
CDR3 protein: CATSAGLAVSEQYF
CDR3 DNA: TGTGCCACCAGCGCTGGACTAGCGGTGTCGGAGCAGTACTTC

J gene: TRBJ1-1
CDR3 length: 14
V gene: TRBV5-1
D gene: TRBD1
CDR3 protein: CASSSGQGIQEAFF
CDR3 DNA: TGCGCCAGCAGCTCGGGACAGGGAATTCAAGAAGCTTTCTTT

J gene: TRBJ2-7
CDR3 length: 17
V gene: TRBV5-1
D gene: TRBD1
CDR3 protein: CASSSQHLGGTGASRYF
CDR3 DNA: TGCGCCAGCAGCTCCCAGCACCTAGGGGGGACAGGCGCCTCAAGGTACTTC

J gene: TRBJ2-2
CDR3 length: 14
V gene: TRBV5-8
D gene: TRBD1
CDR3 protein: CAEQGAANTGELFF
CDR3 DNA: TGTGCAGAACAGGGGGCTGCGAACACCGGGGAGCTGTTTTTT

J gene: TRBJ2-1
CDR3 length: 13
V gene: TRBV29-1
D gene: TRBD1
CDR3 protein: CSAPGQTFGEQFF
CDR3 DNA: TGCAGCGCCCCGGGACAGACCTTCGGTGAGCAGTTCTTC

J gene: TRBJ1-4
CDR3 length: 13
V gene: TRBV2
D gene: NA
CDR3 protein: CASNYATNEKLFF
CDR3 DNA: TGTGCCAGCAATTATGCAACTAATGAAAAACTGTTTTTT

J gene: TRBJ1-1
CDR3 length: 16
V gene: TRBV12-5
D gene: NA
CDR3 protein: CASGTGRGPKNTEAFF
CDR3 DNA: TGTGCTAGTGGCACGGGGAGGGGACCTAAGAACACTGAAGCTTTCTTT

J gene: TRBJ2-2
CDR3 length: 18
V gene: TRBV7-9
D gene: TRBD2
CDR3 protein: CASSFSGGKATFTGELFF
CDR3 DNA: TGTGCCAGCAGCTTTTCCGGGGGGAAAGCCACTTTCACCGGGGAGCTGTTTTTT

J gene: TRBJ1-1
CDR3 length: 15
V gene: TRBV7-2
D gene: TRBD1
CDR3 protein: CASSWTGTGTTEAFF
CDR3 DNA: TGTGCCAGCAGCTGGACCGGGACAGGAACCACTGAAGCTTTCTTT

J gene: TRBJ2-2
CDR3 length: 14
V gene: TRBV28
D gene: NA
CDR3 protein: CASSLPQGTGELFF
CDR3 DNA: TGTGCCAGCAGTTTACCCCAGGGTACCGGGGAGCTGTTTTTT

J gene: TRBJ2-3
CDR3 length: 19
V gene: TRBV4-1
D gene: TRBD2
CDR3 protein: CASSQGLLLAGGVADTQYF
CDR3 DNA: TGCGCCAGCAGCCAAGGTCTGTTACTAGCGGGAGGCGTGGCAGATACGCAGTATTTT

J gene: TRBJ2-7
CDR3 length: 13
V gene: TRBV19
D gene: NA
CDR3 protein: CASSIDRSYEQYF
CDR3 DNA: TGTGCCAGTAGTATAGACAGGTCCTACGAGCAGTACTTC

J gene: TRBJ1-2
CDR3 length: 17
V gene: TRBV9
D gene: NA
CDR3 protein: CASSVFSDVRGAGGYTF
CDR3 DNA: TGTGCCAGCAGCGTATTTTCCGATGTCCGGGGGGCGGGTGGCTACACCTTC

J gene: TRBJ1-2
CDR3 length: 15
V gene: TRBV10-3
D gene: TRBD1
CDR3 protein: CAISGTGNPIYGYTF
CDR3 DNA: TGTGCCATCAGCGGGACAGGGAATCCAATCTATGGCTACACCTTC

J gene: TRBJ2-2
CDR3 length: 14
V gene: TRBV2
D gene: NA
CDR3 protein: CASSTTKHTGELFF
CDR3 DNA: TGTGCCAGCAGTACCACGAAGCACACCGGGGAGCTGTTTTTT

J gene: TRBJ2-5
CDR3 length: 15
V gene: TRBV5-1
D gene: TRBD1
CDR3 protein: CASSSSGTARETQYF
CDR3 DNA: TGCGCCAGCAGCTCTTCAGGGACAGCCCGGGAGACCCAGTACTTC

J gene: TRBJ1-6
CDR3 length: 15
V gene: TRBV5-1
D gene: TRBD1
CDR3 protein: CASSLAGQGVSPLHF
CDR3 DNA: TGCGCCAGCAGCTTGGCGGGACAGGGTGTTTCACCCCTCCACTTT

J gene: TRBJ1-1
CDR3 length: 14
V gene: TRBV11-3
D gene: NA
CDR3 protein: CASSRTTPSTKAFF
CDR3 DNA: TGTGCCAGCAGCCGAACGACACCCTCGACGAAGGCTTTCTTT

J gene: TRBJ1-4
CDR3 length: 11
V gene: TRBV6-1
D gene: NA
CDR3 protein: CASSYQGGLFF
CDR3 DNA: TGTGCCAGCAGTTACCAGGGCGGACTGTTTTTT

J gene: TRBJ1-2
CDR3 length: 15
V gene: TRBV28
D gene: TRBD1
CDR3 protein: CASSRTGGAYYGYTF
CDR3 DNA: TGTGCCAGCAGCAGGACAGGGGGCGCTTACTATGGCTACACCTTC

J gene: TRBJ1-4
CDR3 length: 17
V gene: TRBV7-9
D gene: NA
CDR3 protein: CASRPRRGAETNEKLFF
CDR3 DNA: TGTGCCAGCAGACCCCGGCGGGGGGCAGAAACTAATGAAAAACTGTTTTTT

J gene: TRBJ2-1
CDR3 length: 14
V gene: TRBV2
D gene: NA
CDR3 protein: CASRYRTGWDEQFF
CDR3 DNA: TGTGCCAGCAGGTACAGGACCGGATGGGATGAGCAGTTCTTC

J gene: TRBJ2-3
CDR3 length: 13
V gene: TRBV11-2
D gene: NA
CDR3 protein: CASSLSGADTQYF
CDR3 DNA: TGTGCCAGCAGCCTGTCGGGGGCAGATACGCAGTATTTT

J gene: TRBJ2-7
CDR3 length: 13
V gene: TRBV29-1
D gene: NA
CDR3 protein: CSVAGLGLQQQYF
CDR3 DNA: TGCAGCGTTGCAGGACTGGGCCTCCAACAGCAGTACTTC

J gene: TRBJ1-4
CDR3 length: 13
V gene: TRBV13
D gene: NA
CDR3 protein: CASSSPTEDKLFF
CDR3 DNA: TGTGCCAGCAGCTCCCCGACTGAGGATAAACTGTTTTTT

J gene: TRBJ2-3
CDR3 length: 15
V gene: TRBV18
D gene: NA
CDR3 protein: CASSPLEGSTDTQYF
CDR3 DNA: TGTGCCAGCTCACCACTGGAGGGGAGCACAGATACGCAGTATTTT